This T cell receptor beta chain comes out of a study of blood T cell repertoires in COVID-19. Study-level background: Whether acute or convalescent, the COVID-19 samples came from the United States, Italy and Spain. PBMCs, B-cell-depleted T cells, or T cells provided the cDNA or gDNA that made up the material.

Original handling: Reference gene primer amplification gave estimated nucleated cell counts. Measured with immunoSEQ multiplex PCR; TCRdb has only the in-frame clones, and not every one. Clonal size and the V and J genes are those of that table, whereas D and trimming came from the DNA. This table has more than 200,000 clones, around 82% appearing once. Per the germline V gene, CDR1 is MDHEN and CDR2 is SYDVKM. V was clipped by 7 bases and J by 3 bases, with 10 bases between them. The CDR3 covers 12 residues. The receptor comes from a woman of 80 years or more with active or convalescent COVID-19. The chain employs TRBV28 and TRBJ2-7; D gene uncertain. The sample was peripheral blood. The CDR3 spells CASTGSHYEQYF. The CDR3 DNA follows: TGTGCCAGCACAGGCAGCCACTACGAGCAGTACTTC.